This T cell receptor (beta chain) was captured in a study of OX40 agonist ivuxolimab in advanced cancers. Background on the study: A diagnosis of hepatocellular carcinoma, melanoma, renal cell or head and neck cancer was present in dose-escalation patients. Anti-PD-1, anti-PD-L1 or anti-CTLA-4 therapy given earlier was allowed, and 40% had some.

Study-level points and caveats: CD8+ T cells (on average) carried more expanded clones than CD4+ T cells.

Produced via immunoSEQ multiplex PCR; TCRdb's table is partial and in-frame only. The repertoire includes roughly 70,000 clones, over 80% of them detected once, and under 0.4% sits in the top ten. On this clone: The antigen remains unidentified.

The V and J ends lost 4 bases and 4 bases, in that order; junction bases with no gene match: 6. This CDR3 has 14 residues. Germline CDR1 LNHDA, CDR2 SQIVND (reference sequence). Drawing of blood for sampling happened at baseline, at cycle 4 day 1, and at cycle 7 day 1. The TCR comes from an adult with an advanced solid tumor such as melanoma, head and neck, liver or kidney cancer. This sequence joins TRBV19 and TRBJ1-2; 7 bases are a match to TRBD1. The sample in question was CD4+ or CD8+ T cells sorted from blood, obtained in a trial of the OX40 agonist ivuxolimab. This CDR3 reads CASSRETGPYGYTF. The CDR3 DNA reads TGTGCCAGTAGTAGGGAGACAGGGCCCTATGGCTACACCTTC.